The 24 T cell receptor beta chains below all came from one sample that was sequenced in a study of vaccination effects on CD4 cells after COVID-19. Data came from immunoSEQ multiplex PCR; TCRdb stores just in-frame clones and leaves some out. The table has more than 25,000 clones, 55% to 75% seen once. Viral peptide pools were used in the ViraFEST assay to expand antigen-specific CD4+ T cells, and sequencing came afterward. When roughly eleven days of culture had elapsed, CD4+ T cells were isolated. The antigens for these receptors are not known. Sequences were derived from CD4+ T cells from PBMCs cultured with HCoV-229E spike peptides, sampled before COVID-19 vaccination. These TCRs come from a human donor who received a COVID-19 vaccine.

This sequence joins TRBV6-6 and TRBJ1-2; the D gene is possibly TRBD1 (5 bases). The CDR3 totals 13 residues. CDR1 is MNHNY, CDR2 SVGAGI, per germline (reference sequence). The V end was cut by 6 bases, the J end by 4 bases, with 12 bases between. As DNA, the CDR3 is TGTGCCAGCAGCCGGGGGGGGGTCTATGGCTACACCTTC. This encodes CASSRGGVYGYTF.

The CDR3 protein is CASSASTGVGYEQYF. CDR3 nucleotides: TGTGCCAGCAGTGCATCAACAGGGGTGGGCTACGAGCAGTACTTC. V is TRBV25-1 and J is TRBJ2-7; the match to TRBD1 covers 7 bases. The CDR3 spans 15 residues. Germline V gene sequence: CDR1 MGHDK, CDR2 SYGVNS. V dropped 4 bases and J dropped 3; count of bases not matched to a gene: 9.

The gene calls are TRBV15 and TRBJ2-3; D gene unclear. In germline, CDR1 is LNHNV, CDR2 YYDKDF (reference sequence). The V end was cut by 0 bases, the J end by 4 bases, with 5 bases between. This CDR3 is built from 13 residues. CDR3 in amino acids: CATSRELADTQYF. The CDR3 DNA is TGTGCCACCAGCAGAGAGTTGGCAGATACGCAGTATTTT. Full variable domain (outside the CDR3, taken from reference TRBV15 and TRBJ2-3): DAMVIQNPRYQVTQFGKPVTLSCSQTLNHNVMYWYQQKSSQAPKLLFHYYDKDFNNEADTPDNFQSRRPNTSFCFLDIRSPGLGDTAMYLCATSRELADTQYFGPGTRLTVL.

This chain joins TRBV2 and TRBJ1-2, with D possibly matching TRBD1 (5 bases). The CDR3 runs 12 residues. Trimming stripped 8 bases from V and 8 bases from J, with 15 bases between. CDR1 is SNHLY, CDR2 FYNNEI, per germline. The CDR3 loop reads CASGGREKGYTF. In DNA, the CDR3 is TGTGCCAGCGGCGGCAGGGAAAAGGGCTACACCTTC.

This clone has a handful of counts. V and J are TRBV7-9 and TRBJ1-2; D not resolved. V was pared by 5 bases and J by 0 bases, with 10 bases between. Germline-derived CDR1 and CDR2 are SEHNR and FQNEAQ (reference sequence). The CDR3 length is 14 residues. CDR3 nucleotides: TGTGCCAGCAGCGAGTCGGGCGCTAACTATGGCTACACCTTC. Protein: CASSESGANYGYTF.

The chain recombines TRBV28 with TRBJ2-3; no reliable D call. The ends were cut back, 5 bases at V and 0 bases at J, with 15 bases in the middle. Germline CDR1 MDHEN, CDR2 SYDVKM. This CDR3 is built from 16 residues. The CDR3 sequence: CASSAPRAASTDTQYF. Written as DNA, the CDR3 is TGTGCCAGCAGTGCCCCTAGGGCGGCTAGCACAGATACGCAGTATTTT.

This clone was seen a few times. The chain employs TRBV5-5 and TRBJ2-1, with TRBD1 as a possible D gene (6 bases). CDR1 is SGHKS and CDR2 is YYEKEE in the germline V gene (reference sequence). V was pared by 0 bases and J by 9 bases, with 10 bases between. CDR3 length: 13 amino acids. The CDR3 bases are TGTGCCAGCAGCTTGGTTGGGACACCTGAGCAGTTCTTC. This codes for CASSLVGTPEQFF.

V and J are TRBV3-1 (or the pseudogene TRBV3-2) and TRBJ2-7, with TRBD2 identical over 12 bases. There are 19 residues in the CDR3. From germline, CDR1 is LGHDT and CDR2 YNNKEL (reference sequence). Germline trimming cut 6 bases from V and 6 bases from J; bases unmatched to any gene: 21. The CDR3 loop is CASSLGGVRLAGVGSEQYF. CDR3 nucleotide sequence: TGTGCCAGCAGTCTAGGGGGCGTGAGACTAGCGGGAGTCGGCAGCGAGCAGTACTTC.

The chain has TRBV27 and TRBJ1-5, with 7 bases aligning to TRBD1. V was pared by 6 bases and J by 9 bases, with 8 bases of the junction left unmatched. The germline V gene has CDR1 MNHEY and CDR2 SMNVEV (reference sequence). This CDR3 region has 13 residues. The CDR3 here is CASSQQGRAPQHF. Written as DNA, the CDR3 is TGTGCCAGCAGCCAACAGGGGCGGGCGCCCCAGCATTTT.

The V call is TRBV4-1, the J call TRBJ1-4; D not certain. Trimming shortened V by 2 bases and J by 4 bases, and 11 bases separated the two germline ends. The CDR3 is made up of 15 amino acids. Germline V gene data show CDR1 as MGHRA and CDR2 as YSYEKL. CDR3 sequence: CASSQMSDVNEKLFF. In nucleotides, the CDR3 is TGCGCCAGCAGCCAAATGTCGGACGTTAATGAAAAACTGTTTTTT.

The chain recombines TRBV19 with TRBJ1-5; D unresolved. The CDR3 runs 13 residues. Germline assignment: CDR1 LNHDA and CDR2 SQIVND (reference sequence). V was clipped by 7 bases and J by 3 bases, with 10 bases between them. The DNA for the CDR3 is TGTGCCAGTAAGGGTGGGTACAATCAGCCCCAGCATTTT. As protein: CASKGGYNQPQHF.

This clone showed up just once. The chain employs TRBV5-6 and TRBJ2-3; the D is unclear. The CDR3 extends over 15 amino acids. V was shortened by 1 base and J by 1 base, with 10 bases between the two germline ends. Germline CDR1 SGHDT, CDR2 YYEEEE. The CDR3 nucleotides read TGTGCCAGCAGCTTGTATGCCACCGGCACAGATACGCAGTATTTT. Translated, it gives CASSLYATGTDTQYF.

This clone has a handful of counts. V usage is TRBV10-3 and J usage is TRBJ1-2; possible D gene TRBD1, 5 bases. Deletions cut 10 bases from V and 8 bases from J, with 17 bases between. The CDR3 consists of 12 residues. The germline V gene has CDR1 ENHRY and CDR2 SYGVKD. The chain's CDR3 is CATLRDGHGYTF. The CDR3 nucleotides read TGTGCCACCCTGAGGGACGGCCACGGCTACACCTTC.

The J gene is TRBJ2-2, the V gene TRBV28; D is uncertain. Trimming cost V 4 bases and J 4 bases, with 1 base left between them. The germline CDR1 and CDR2 sequences are MDHEN and SYDVKM. The CDR3 length is 11 residues. The CDR3 nucleotides read TGTGCCAGCAGTTCCACCGGGGAGCTGTTTTTT. Its translation is CASSSTGELFF.

This clone was counted a few times. V is TRBV5-1 and J is TRBJ2-7; no definite D call. V was clipped by 0 bases and J by 3 bases, with 13 bases between them. In germline, CDR1 is SGHRS, CDR2 YFSETQ. CDR3 length: 15 amino acids. The CDR3 sequence is CASSLGTDHIYEQYF. CDR3 DNA sequence: TGCGCCAGCAGCTTGGGTACAGACCATATCTACGAGCAGTACTTC.

V usage is TRBV2 and J usage is TRBJ2-7; possibly TRBD2 for D (5 bases). With 3 bases removed from V and 4 bases from J, the gap between germline ends came to 10 bases. CDR1 and CDR2 from the germline V gene are SNHLY and FYNNEI. The CDR3 covers 13 residues. The CDR3 DNA follows: TGTGCCAGCAGTGATCCCCGGGGTTACGAGCAGTACTTC. Its translation: CASSDPRGYEQYF.

The genes are TRBV29-1 and TRBJ2-2; 7 bases align to TRBD1. V was pared by 6 bases and J by 0 bases, with 10 bases of the junction left unmatched. The germline V gene encodes CDR1 SQVTM and CDR2 ANQGSEA. CDR3 length equals 16 residues. The CDR3 DNA follows: TGCAGCGTGGGAGCCTCCGGGACAGCGAACACCGGGGAGCTGTTTTTT. It yields the protein CSVGASGTANTGELFF.

This rearrangement joins TRBV19 to TRBJ1-1; TRBD1 agrees at 9 bases. The CDR3 is 15 amino acids. With V trimmed by 6 bases and J by 5 bases, 10 bases remained unmatched. CDR1 and CDR2 (germline): LNHDA, SQIVND (reference sequence). The CDR3 protein is CASSDSGTGRTEAFF. The CDR3 nucleotides read TGTGCCAGTAGCGACTCTGGGACAGGGAGGACTGAAGCTTTCTTT.

The gene calls are TRBV7-8 and TRBJ2-7; TRBD1 matches at 8 bases. Germline V gives CDR1 SGHVS, CDR2 FQNEAQ. This CDR3 spans 15 amino acids. The ends lost 2 bases at V and 2 bases at J; junction bases unmatched: 5. The CDR3 DNA reads as TGTGCCAGCAGCTTACAGGGGGCTTTTGCCTACGAGCAGTACTTC. Translation gives CASSLQGAFAYEQYF.

The chain carries TRBV28 and TRBJ1-1; 8 bases align to TRBD1. Looked up from germline, CDR1 is MDHEN and CDR2 is SYDVKM. Losses at the gene ends were 8 bases for V and 7 bases for J; bases not matched to a gene: 9. The CDR3 runs 13 residues. The CDR3 DNA reads TGTGCCAGCTATTCCAGGGGGCCTAGTGAAGCTTTCTTT. As protein: CASYSRGPSEAFF. The full variable domain, completed using reference TRBV28 and TRBJ1-1, is DVKVTQSSRYLVKRTGEKVFLECVQDMDHENMFWYRQDPGLGLRLIYFSYDVKMKEKGDIPEGYSVSREKKERFSLILESASTNQTSMYLCASYSRGPSEAFFGQGTRLTVV.

The gene calls are TRBV7-2 and TRBJ1-2, with D unclear. The CDR3 runs to 16 residues. V gave up 3 bases and J gave up 0 bases, with 14 bases separating them. In germline, CDR1 is SGHTA, CDR2 FQGNSA. As DNA, the CDR3 is TGTGCCAGCAGCTTGTCCTTTGCCGGGTCTAACTATGGCTACACCTTC. It yields the protein CASSLSFAGSNYGYTF.

The rearrangement links TRBV4-2 to TRBJ2-3, with a tentative D call TRBD2 (6 bases). Germline assignment: CDR1 LGHNA and CDR2 YNFKEQ. The CDR3 is 15 amino acids. With 0 bases removed from V and 5 bases from J, the gap between germline ends came to 12 bases. Here the CDR3 reads CASSQDRGSGDTQYF. The CDR3 DNA is TGTGCCAGCAGCCAAGATCGGGGTAGCGGAGATACGCAGTATTTT.

V gene TRBV28 combines with J gene TRBJ1-2; 7 nucleotides agree with TRBD1. V shed 6 bases and J 5 bases; nucleotides not matched to a gene: 6. The V gene's germline CDR1 is MDHEN and CDR2 SYDVKM. CDR3 size: 13 residues. CDR3 nucleotides: TGTGCCAGCAGGAAGGGGGCGGAGTATGGCTACACCTTC. Its translation: CASRKGAEYGYTF.

This chain uses TRBV18 with TRBJ1-3, with D hard to call. There are 13 residues in the CDR3. V lost 3 bases, J lost 3 bases, and 6 bases lay in between. Germline loops: CDR1 KGHSH, CDR2 LQKENI. CDR3 bases: TGTGCCAGCTCACCGGATCGTGGAAACACCATATATTTT. This codes for CASSPDRGNTIYF.